A selection of T cell receptor beta chains follows, all from one sample in a study of CD8+ T cells in alopecia areata. TCRdb keeps only in-frame clones here, not all; method: immunoSEQ multiplex PCR. The top ten clones hold around 10% of a sample with about 180,000 clones, approximately 50% of them seen once. Sequenced material: CD8+ T cells sorted from blood, taken around week 53, from a patient treated with tofacitinib. The receptors shown here come from a human donor with alopecia areata. CDR3s include the opening cysteine and the closing phenylalanine or tryptophan. A D gene is named only where the DNA matches it firmly. Clone size, where shown, is once, few, many, or a class for clones that have expanded.

D gene: TRBD1
clone size: few
J gene: TRBJ2-1
V gene: TRBV4-1
CDR3 protein: CASSYPGTGSEQFF
CDR3 DNA: TGCGCCAGCAGCTACCCCGGGACAGGGAGTGAGCAGTTCTTC

D gene: NA
clone size: NA
J gene: TRBJ2-5
V gene: TRBV4-2
CDR3 protein: CASSQVALGLSGQETQYF
CDR3 DNA: TGTGCCAGCAGCCAAGTAGCCCTTGGGCTTTCGGGTCAAGAGACCCAGTACTTC

D gene: TRBD2
clone size: many
J gene: TRBJ2-2
V gene: TRBV5-4
CDR3 protein: CASSLRSGGANTGELFF
CDR3 DNA: TGTGCCAGCAGCTTGAGAAGCGGGGGGGCGAACACCGGGGAGCTGTTTTTT

D gene: TRBD1
clone size: NA
J gene: TRBJ1-2
V gene: TRBV7-8
CDR3 protein: CASSFGTGANYGYTF
CDR3 DNA: TGTGCCAGCAGCTTCGGGACAGGAGCTAACTATGGCTACACCTTC

D gene: NA
clone size: NA
J gene: TRBJ1-1
V gene: TRBV25-1
CDR3 protein: CASGLGGGLAFF
CDR3 DNA: TGTGCCAGCGGCCTAGGGGGGGGCTTGGCTTTCTTT

D gene: NA
clone size: NA
J gene: TRBJ1-2
V gene: TRBV29-1
CDR3 protein: CSVELSGHYGYTF
CDR3 DNA: TGCAGCGTTGAATTGTCAGGCCACTATGGCTACACCTTC

D gene: NA
clone size: few
J gene: TRBJ1-1
V gene: TRBV5-1
CDR3 protein: CASSLRGPTEAFF
CDR3 DNA: TGCGCCAGCAGCTTGAGGGGCCCCACTGAAGCTTTCTTT

D gene: TRBD1
clone size: few
J gene: TRBJ2-2
V gene: TRBV6-5
CDR3 protein: CASSYSDREHTGELFF
CDR3 DNA: TGTGCCAGCAGTTACTCCGACAGGGAGCACACCGGGGAGCTGTTTTTT

D gene: NA
clone size: NA
J gene: TRBJ2-4
V gene: TRBV2
CDR3 protein: CASSNRGGLAKNIQYF
CDR3 DNA: TGTGCCAGCAGCAACCGAGGGGGGCTAGCCAAAAACATTCAGTACTTC

D gene: TRBD2
clone size: NA
J gene: TRBJ2-5
V gene: TRBV2
CDR3 protein: CASSDRGTSGETQYF
CDR3 DNA: TGTGCCAGCAGTGATCGTGGTACTAGCGGAGAGACCCAGTACTTC

D gene: TRBD1
clone size: NA
J gene: TRBJ1-1
V gene: TRBV6-5
CDR3 protein: CASKNRGSVNTEAFF
CDR3 DNA: TGTGCCAGCAAAAACAGGGGGAGCGTGAACACTGAAGCTTTCTTT

D gene: NA
clone size: NA
J gene: TRBJ2-5
V gene: TRBV27
CDR3 protein: CARTQRPMTTQYF
CDR3 DNA: TGTGCCAGGACACAACGACCCATGACGACCCAGTACTTC

D gene: NA
clone size: NA
J gene: TRBJ1-1
V gene: TRBV29-1
CDR3 protein: CSVEGGAAEAFF
CDR3 DNA: TGCAGCGTTGAGGGAGGGGCCGCTGAAGCTTTCTTT

D gene: NA
clone size: NA
J gene: TRBJ2-5
V gene: TRBV27
CDR3 protein: CASSYVLWETQYF
CDR3 DNA: TGTGCCAGCAGTTACGTCCTGTGGGAGACCCAGTACTTC

D gene: NA
clone size: NA
J gene: TRBJ1-6
V gene: TRBV14
CDR3 protein: CASSAARGKGNSPLHF
CDR3 DNA: TGTGCCAGCAGCGCCGCGAGAGGGAAGGGTAATTCACCCCTCCACTTT

D gene: NA
clone size: NA
J gene: TRBJ2-7
V gene: TRBV4-1
CDR3 protein: CASSQGGLYEQYF
CDR3 DNA: TGCGCCAGCAGCCAAGGAGGACTTTACGAGCAGTACTTC

D gene: NA
clone size: NA
J gene: TRBJ1-1
V gene: TRBV29-1
CDR3 protein: CSVETQNTEAFF
CDR3 DNA: TGCAGCGTTGAAACCCAAAACACTGAAGCTTTCTTT

D gene: TRBD1
clone size: NA
J gene: TRBJ1-5
V gene: TRBV2
CDR3 protein: CASSGPGQGPIAQHF
CDR3 DNA: TGTGCCAGCAGTGGGCCGGGACAGGGGCCCATAGCCCAGCATTTT

D gene: NA
clone size: NA
J gene: TRBJ2-5
V gene: TRBV7-2
CDR3 protein: CASSEDGEETQYF
CDR3 DNA: TGTGCCAGCAGCGAAGACGGTGAAGAGACCCAGTACTTC

D gene: NA
clone size: NA
J gene: TRBJ2-7
V gene: TRBV29-1
CDR3 protein: CSVEGAYEQYF
CDR3 DNA: TGCAGCGTGGAAGGGGCCTACGAGCAGTACTTC

D gene: NA
clone size: NA
J gene: TRBJ1-5
V gene: TRBV27
CDR3 protein: CASSLSLFQPQHF
CDR3 DNA: TGTGCCAGCAGTTTATCCCTTTTTCAGCCCCAGCATTTT

D gene: NA
clone size: few
J gene: TRBJ1-2
V gene: TRBV10-3
CDR3 protein: CAISDSQNGYTF
CDR3 DNA: TGTGCCATCAGTGATTCCCAAAACGGCTACACCTTC

D gene: NA
clone size: few
J gene: TRBJ1-3
V gene: TRBV7-2
CDR3 protein: CASSYPGGAGNTIYF
CDR3 DNA: TGTGCCAGCAGCTACCCCGGAGGGGCTGGAAACACCATATATTTT

D gene: TRBD2
clone size: NA
J gene: TRBJ2-1
V gene: TRBV7-2
CDR3 protein: CASSLGGGSYNEQFF
CDR3 DNA: TGTGCCAGCAGCTTAGGCGGGGGCTCCTACAATGAGCAGTTCTTC

D gene: TRBD2
clone size: few
J gene: TRBJ2-3
V gene: TRBV4-3
CDR3 protein: CASSHIRGGEDTQYF
CDR3 DNA: TGCGCCAGCAGCCATATACGGGGGGGCGAAGATACGCAGTATTTT

D gene: TRBD2
clone size: NA
J gene: TRBJ2-1
V gene: TRBV30
CDR3 protein: CAWSPAGLAGGYNEQFF
CDR3 DNA: TGTGCCTGGAGCCCTGCGGGACTAGCGGGGGGATACAATGAGCAGTTCTTC

D gene: TRBD1
clone size: few
J gene: TRBJ2-1
V gene: TRBV6-6
CDR3 protein: CASSYVRDRLVNEQFF
CDR3 DNA: TGTGCCAGCAGTTACGTCCGGGACAGACTGGTCAATGAGCAGTTCTTC

D gene: NA
clone size: NA
J gene: TRBJ2-2
V gene: TRBV6-5
CDR3 protein: CASSYFGGGAGELFF
CDR3 DNA: TGTGCCAGCAGTTACTTTGGGGGAGGCGCCGGGGAGCTGTTTTTT

D gene: TRBD1
clone size: NA
J gene: TRBJ2-2
V gene: TRBV13
CDR3 protein: CASSDTGGTGELFF
CDR3 DNA: TGTGCCAGCAGCGATACAGGGGGCACCGGGGAGCTGTTTTTT

D gene: NA
clone size: NA
J gene: TRBJ2-5
V gene: TRBV11-2
CDR3 protein: CASSFAGTRRGTQYF
CDR3 DNA: TGTGCCAGCAGCTTCGCCGGGACACGCCGGGGGACCCAGTACTTC

D gene: NA
clone size: NA
J gene: TRBJ2-5
V gene: TRBV7-9
CDR3 protein: CASSSHYEETQYF
CDR3 DNA: TGTGCCAGCAGCTCCCACTACGAAGAGACCCAGTACTTC

D gene: NA
clone size: NA
J gene: TRBJ2-3
V gene: TRBV13
CDR3 protein: CASSSTDTQYF
CDR3 DNA: TGTGCCAGCAGCTCTACAGATACGCAGTATTTT

D gene: TRBD2
clone size: NA
J gene: TRBJ2-3
V gene: TRBV7-8
CDR3 protein: CASSLEVAGAHVTQYF
CDR3 DNA: TGTGCCAGCAGCTTAGAGGTAGCGGGAGCCCACGTTACGCAGTATTTT